This T cell receptor beta chain was captured in a study of T cell changes during pregnancy in multiple sclerosis (dated by TCRdb to about 2019). About the full investigation: Changes in the T cell repertoire over the course of pregnancy were examined in this study in women with multiple sclerosis.

Germline trimming: 0 bases from V, 3 bases from J; junction bases outside gene matches: 8. Taken from cysteine to phenylalanine, the CDR3 has 18 residues. Only the CDR3 DNA is retained, 54 bases long and in frame from the first base. The germline V gene sets CDR1 to LGHNA and CDR2 to YNFKEQ. Comment on this clone: No antigen is known for it. The sample holds no much larger clone one base away, and base qualities are not on file.

The method behind the library was the immunoSEQ multiplex PCR assay. The table was pulled from immuneACCESS by TCRdb, which kept in-frame rearrangements only. Such tables lose some clones; where checked, under half of the loss comes from unresolved V genes, and the rest has no known cause. The sample data list about 44,000 clones, and around 96% of these were observed just once. Together, the top ten hold about 0.89% of the sample. The clonotype originates from a female donor with multiple sclerosis, enrolled in a pregnancy study. The chain couples TRBV4-2 to TRBJ2-1; 10 junctional bases match TRBD2. The input for sequencing was peripheral blood, taken in the second trimester of pregnancy. This receptor carries the CDR3 CASSQDPSGGLYYNEQFF. The DNA is TGTGCCAGCAGCCAAGATCCTAGCGGGGGCCTATACTACAATGAGCAGTTCTTC.